Described below is a single T cell receptor beta chain sequence and its context. Its antigen is currently unknown. In the PCR, 60 Vbeta and 13 Jbeta primers were used. Profiled with immunoSEQ multiplex PCR; TCRdb holds only in-frame clones, not every one. In the table there are approximately 180,000 clones, about two thirds of which are singletons. The junction had 6 bases not matched to a gene; V was cut back by 0 bases and J by 2 bases. The CDR3 has 16 amino acids. The germline gives CDR1 SGHRS, CDR2 YFSETQ. The data derive from a study of cytomegalovirus exposure and HLA in healthy donors. General study findings and limits: CMV serostatus was the only immune exposure information that was available.

The receptor was isolated from a human donor in good health. This chain joins TRBV5-1 and TRBJ2-3, with 7 bases identical to TRBD1. What was sequenced was PBMCs. Here the CDR3 DNA reads TGCGCCAGCAGCTTGGGGGGGACAGCGAACACAGATACGCAGTATTTT. Its translation is CASSLGGTANTDTQYF.